A single sample is the source of the 2 T cell receptor beta chains below, sequenced in a study of control samples from healthy donors and cancer patients. Generated by immunoSEQ multiplex PCR, the TCRdb table keeps only in-frame clones and is missing some. The repertoire holds around 110,000 clones, with roughly 91% as singletons. The material sequenced was blood. These TCRs come from a woman in her 70s in good health.

This clone has more than one count but fewer than ten. The chain joins TRBV25-1 to TRBJ2-1; D tentatively reads TRBD1 or TRBD2 (6 bases each). The V end lost 2 bases, the J end lost 4 bases, and 12 bases lay between the germline ends. This CDR3 contains 15 residues. The germline V gene encodes CDR1 MGHDK and CDR2 SYGVNS. The CDR3 coding sequence is TGTGCCAGCAGTGAAGAGGGGGGCTCGTACAATGAGCAGTTCTTC. As protein: CASSEEGGSYNEQFF.

J is TRBJ1-4 and V is TRBV10-2; 8 bases map to TRBD1. V was clipped by 5 bases and J by 0 bases; unmatched bases: 5. The CDR3 runs to 16 residues. Germline loops: CDR1 WSHSY, CDR2 SAAADI. The CDR3, as DNA: TGCGCCAGCAGTCTACAGGGGGAAGCAACTAATGAAAAACTGTTTTTT. This sequence encodes CASSLQGEATNEKLFF.